The TCR beta chain described here comes from a study of blood T cells in healthy people across ages. Through a sample-barcoded 5' primer and a J-beta primer mix, a second PCR was run for roughly 7 to 11 cycles. TCRdb called the 5' RACE reads again in MiXCR, with one record for every CDR3 protein. The sample yields over 950,000 distinct CDR3 sequences, 30% to 40% seen once. The germline gives CDR1 MNHEY, CDR2 SMNVEV (reference sequence). The trim removed 6 bases at V and 3 bases at J, leaving 10 bases unmatched. The CDR3 runs 16 residues. Material for sequencing was blood. V gene TRBV27 combines with J gene TRBJ2-5; TRBD1 aligns across 10 bases. The source of this sequence is a young man in good health. The CDR3 DNA is TGTGCCAGCAGCTTAATCCCGACAGGGGGCGAAGAGACCCAGTACTTC. It is translated as CASSLIPTGGEETQYF.